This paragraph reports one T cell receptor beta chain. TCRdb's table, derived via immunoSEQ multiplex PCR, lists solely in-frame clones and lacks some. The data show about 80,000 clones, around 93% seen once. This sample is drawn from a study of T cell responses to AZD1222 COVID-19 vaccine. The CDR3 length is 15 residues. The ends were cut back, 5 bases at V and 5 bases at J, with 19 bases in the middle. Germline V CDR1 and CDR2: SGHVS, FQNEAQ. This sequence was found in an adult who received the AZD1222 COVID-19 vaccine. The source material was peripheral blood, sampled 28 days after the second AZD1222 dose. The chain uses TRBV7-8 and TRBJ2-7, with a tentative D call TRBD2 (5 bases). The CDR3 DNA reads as TGTGCCAGCAGCCCCCTCGGGGTAGCGATCGACGAGCAGTACTTC. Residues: CASSPLGVAIDEQYF.